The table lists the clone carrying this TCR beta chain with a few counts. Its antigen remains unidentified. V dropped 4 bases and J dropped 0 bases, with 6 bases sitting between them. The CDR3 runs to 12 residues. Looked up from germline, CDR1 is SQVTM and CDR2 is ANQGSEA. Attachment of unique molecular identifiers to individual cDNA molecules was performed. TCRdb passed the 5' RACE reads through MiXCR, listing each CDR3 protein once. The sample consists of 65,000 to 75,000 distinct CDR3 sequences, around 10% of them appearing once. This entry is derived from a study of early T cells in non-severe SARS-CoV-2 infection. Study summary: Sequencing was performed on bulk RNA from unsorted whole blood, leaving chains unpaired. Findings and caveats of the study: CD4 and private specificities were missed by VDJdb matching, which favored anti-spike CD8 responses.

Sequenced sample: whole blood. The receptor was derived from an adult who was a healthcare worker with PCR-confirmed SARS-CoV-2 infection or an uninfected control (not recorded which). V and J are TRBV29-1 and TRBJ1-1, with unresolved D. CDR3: CSVVPLNTEAFF. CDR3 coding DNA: TGCAGCGTTGTACCGCTGAACACTGAAGCTTTCTTT. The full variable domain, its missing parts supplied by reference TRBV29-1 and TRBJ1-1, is SAVISQKPSRDICQRGTSLTIQCQVDSQVTMMFWYRQQPGQSLTLIATANQGSEATYESGFVIDKFPISRPNLTFSTLTVSNMSPEDSSIYLCSVVPLNTEAFFGQGTRLTVV.